This entry concerns a single TCR beta chain. This CDR3 comprises 15 residues. This entry comes from a study of blood T cell repertoires in COVID-19. Assay used: immunoSEQ multiplex PCR; TCRdb lists only in-frame clones, some missing. Here the sample spans 35,000 to 45,000 clones, roughly 90% being singletons. This TCR derives from a man aged 60 to 75 with acute or convalescent COVID-19. Sequenced material: peripheral blood. V gene TRBV12-2 combines with J gene TRBJ2-6; the table's D gene call, TRBD1, was not cross checked with the DNA. TRBV12-2 is a pseudogene locus. The CDR3 nucleotides are TGTGCAAGTCGCTCGGGACAGCTGGGGGCCAACGTCCTGACTTTC. Amino acid sequence: CASRSGQLGANVLTF.